This is a list of T cell receptor beta chains from one sample in a study of T cell responses to AZD1222 COVID-19 vaccine. Assay: immunoSEQ multiplex PCR; the TCRdb copy retains only in-frame clones and omits some. This sample carries approximately 89,000 clones, around 84% of them seen once, and the ten largest clones take 5.6%. The sample was peripheral blood, taken 28 days after the second AZD1222 dose. The receptor source for this set is an adult who received the AZD1222 COVID-19 vaccine. CDR3s include the opening cysteine and the closing phenylalanine or tryptophan. A D gene is named only where the DNA matches it firmly. Clone sizes are given selectively: once, few, many, or a class where the clone is expanded.

j_call: TRBJ2-2; clone_size: few; d_call: TRBD1; v_call: TRBV27; cdr3_aa: CASSPGDRVSGELFF; cdr3_nt: TGTGCCAGCAGTCCCGGGGACAGGGTATCAGGGGAGCTGTTTTTT
j_call: TRBJ1-6; clone_size: few; d_call: NA; v_call: TRBV6-5; cdr3_aa: CASTGGVDSPLHF; cdr3_nt: TGTGCCAGCACGGGAGGGGTGGATTCACCCCTCCACTTT
j_call: TRBJ2-7; clone_size: few; d_call: NA; v_call: TRBV28; cdr3_aa: CASRTATGFYEQYF; cdr3_nt: TGTGCCAGCAGAACCGCTACAGGGTTCTACGAGCAGTACTTC
j_call: TRBJ1-2; clone_size: NA; d_call: NA; v_call: TRBV9; cdr3_aa: CASSARGGARGYTF; cdr3_nt: TGTGCCAGCAGCGCCAGGGGAGGGGCCCGCGGCTACACCTTC
j_call: TRBJ2-7; clone_size: NA; d_call: NA; v_call: TRBV6-5; cdr3_aa: CASSYGWVYEQYF; cdr3_nt: TGTGCCAGCAGTTACGGCTGGGTCTACGAGCAGTACTTC
j_call: TRBJ1-5; clone_size: NA; d_call: NA; v_call: TRBV5-8; cdr3_aa: CASSLGGSNQPQHF; cdr3_nt: TGTGCCAGCAGCTTGGGTGGGAGCAATCAGCCCCAGCATTTT
j_call: TRBJ1-5; clone_size: NA; d_call: NA; v_call: TRBV28; cdr3_aa: CASSPPEGVQSNQPQHF; cdr3_nt: TGTGCCAGCAGCCCCCCGGAGGGTGTCCAGAGCAATCAGCCCCAGCATTTT
j_call: TRBJ1-1; clone_size: NA; d_call: NA; v_call: TRBV3-1/TRBV3-2; cdr3_aa: CASSHISSPEAFF; cdr3_nt: TGTGCCAGCAGCCATATCAGCAGCCCTGAAGCTTTCTTT
j_call: TRBJ2-1; clone_size: once; d_call: NA; v_call: TRBV2; cdr3_aa: CASRGSGNEQFF; cdr3_nt: TGTGCCAGCAGAGGTAGCGGCAATGAGCAGTTCTTC
j_call: TRBJ2-7; clone_size: NA; d_call: NA; v_call: TRBV3-1/TRBV3-2; cdr3_aa: CASAHQGWAGEQYF; cdr3_nt: TGTGCCAGCGCCCACCAGGGTTGGGCGGGCGAGCAGTACTTC
j_call: TRBJ1-2; clone_size: NA; d_call: NA; v_call: TRBV11-2; cdr3_aa: CASRNPWGADNYGYTF; cdr3_nt: TGTGCCAGCAGGAACCCGTGGGGGGCAGATAACTATGGCTACACCTTC
j_call: TRBJ2-1; clone_size: NA; d_call: NA; v_call: TRBV5-1; cdr3_aa: CASSLGGTSEQFF; cdr3_nt: TGCGCCAGCAGCTTGGGCGGTACAAGTGAGCAGTTCTTC
j_call: TRBJ1-1; clone_size: NA; d_call: NA; v_call: TRBV27; cdr3_aa: CASTKGAGEAFF; cdr3_nt: TGTGCCAGCACCAAAGGCGCAGGGGAAGCTTTCTTT
j_call: TRBJ2-7; clone_size: NA; d_call: NA; v_call: TRBV7-2; cdr3_aa: CASKEAGTAYEQYF; cdr3_nt: TGTGCCAGCAAAGAAGCGGGTACCGCCTACGAGCAGTACTTC
j_call: TRBJ2-1; clone_size: NA; d_call: TRBD1; v_call: TRBV3-1/TRBV3-2; cdr3_aa: CASCSGTGGFNEQFF; cdr3_nt: TGTGCCAGCTGTTCGGGGACAGGGGGCTTCAATGAGCAGTTCTTC
j_call: TRBJ2-7; clone_size: once; d_call: TRBD1; v_call: TRBV28; cdr3_aa: CASSQQGNEQYF; cdr3_nt: TGTGCCAGCAGTCAACAGGGGAACGAGCAGTACTTC
j_call: TRBJ1-5; clone_size: NA; d_call: TRBD1; v_call: TRBV14; cdr3_aa: CASSRTGGDQPQHF; cdr3_nt: TGTGCCAGCAGCCGAACAGGGGGGGATCAGCCCCAGCATTTT
j_call: TRBJ1-3; clone_size: NA; d_call: NA; v_call: TRBV18; cdr3_aa: CASSPAASSGNTIYF; cdr3_nt: TGTGCCAGCTCACCAGCAGCGAGCTCTGGAAACACCATATATTTT
j_call: TRBJ1-3; clone_size: NA; d_call: TRBD1; v_call: TRBV7-2; cdr3_aa: CASSPWTGGTDTIYF; cdr3_nt: TGTGCCAGCAGCCCCTGGACAGGGGGCACGGACACCATATATTTT
j_call: TRBJ2-2; clone_size: once; d_call: TRBD2; v_call: TRBV19; cdr3_aa: CASRWGGNTGELFF; cdr3_nt: TGTGCCAGTAGATGGGGGGGGAACACCGGGGAGCTGTTTTTT
j_call: TRBJ2-3; clone_size: NA; d_call: NA; v_call: TRBV18; cdr3_aa: CASSPRTRDDTQYF; cdr3_nt: TGTGCCAGCTCACCAAGGACCAGGGACGATACGCAGTATTTT
j_call: TRBJ1-1; clone_size: NA; d_call: TRBD1; v_call: TRBV10-1; cdr3_aa: CASSPGQGSTEAFF; cdr3_nt: TGCGCCAGCAGTCCGGGACAGGGCAGCACTGAAGCTTTCTTT
j_call: TRBJ2-1; clone_size: NA; d_call: NA; v_call: TRBV30; cdr3_aa: CALGYRGGEQFF; cdr3_nt: TGTGCCTTGGGCTACAGGGGGGGGGAGCAGTTCTTC
j_call: TRBJ2-2; clone_size: NA; d_call: TRBD2; v_call: TRBV20-1; cdr3_aa: CSASLAANTGELFF; cdr3_nt: TGCAGTGCTAGTCTAGCGGCAAACACCGGGGAGCTGTTTTTT
j_call: TRBJ2-2; clone_size: NA; d_call: NA; v_call: TRBV5-1; cdr3_aa: CASSPSGDGELFF; cdr3_nt: TGCGCCAGCAGCCCCTCGGGCGACGGGGAGCTGTTTTTT
j_call: TRBJ2-7; clone_size: NA; d_call: TRBD1; v_call: TRBV19; cdr3_aa: CASNTRTGLHEQYF; cdr3_nt: TGTGCCAGTAACACCAGGACAGGGTTGCACGAGCAGTACTTC
j_call: TRBJ2-3; clone_size: NA; d_call: TRBD1; v_call: TRBV19; cdr3_aa: CASSMGQGTDTQYF; cdr3_nt: TGTGCCAGTAGTATGGGACAGGGAACAGATACGCAGTATTTT
j_call: TRBJ2-2; clone_size: NA; d_call: NA; v_call: TRBV6-6; cdr3_aa: CASSYLQGPPGELFF; cdr3_nt: TGTGCCAGCAGTTACCTTCAGGGCCCCCCCGGGGAGCTGTTTTTT
j_call: TRBJ2-7; clone_size: NA; d_call: TRBD1; v_call: TRBV7-9; cdr3_aa: CASSWGQGAYEQYF; cdr3_nt: TGTGCCAGCAGCTGGGGACAGGGGGCATACGAGCAGTACTTC
j_call: TRBJ1-2; clone_size: NA; d_call: NA; v_call: TRBV6-2/TRBV6-3; cdr3_aa: CASSRTAGAGYTF; cdr3_nt: TGTGCCAGCAGTCGGACCGCAGGGGCTGGCTACACCTTC
j_call: TRBJ1-4; clone_size: once; d_call: NA; v_call: TRBV30; cdr3_aa: CAWRVGYNEKLFF; cdr3_nt: TGTGCCTGGAGGGTCGGCTATAATGAAAAACTGTTTTTT
j_call: TRBJ1-2; clone_size: NA; d_call: TRBD1; v_call: TRBV6-5; cdr3_aa: CASRRTGVNYGYTF; cdr3_nt: TGTGCCAGCAGGCGGACAGGGGTCAACTATGGCTACACCTTC
j_call: TRBJ1-2; clone_size: NA; d_call: TRBD1; v_call: TRBV3-1/TRBV3-2; cdr3_aa: CASSQRDRGYYGYTF; cdr3_nt: TGTGCCAGCAGCCAAAGGGACAGGGGATATTATGGCTACACCTTC
j_call: TRBJ2-5; clone_size: NA; d_call: NA; v_call: TRBV18; cdr3_aa: CASSPPGGGETQYF; cdr3_nt: TGTGCCAGCTCACCACCGGGGGGCGGTGAGACCCAGTACTTC
j_call: TRBJ2-2; clone_size: NA; d_call: NA; v_call: TRBV21-1; cdr3_aa: CASSKALLGIGELFF; cdr3_nt: TGTGCCAGCAGCAAAGCGCTTTTGGGAATCGGGGAGCTGTTTTTT
j_call: TRBJ2-2; clone_size: NA; d_call: TRBD1; v_call: TRBV18; cdr3_aa: CASSPKGANTGELFF; cdr3_nt: TGTGCCAGCTCACCAAAGGGGGCTAACACCGGGGAGCTGTTTTTT
j_call: TRBJ1-2; clone_size: NA; d_call: NA; v_call: TRBV28; cdr3_aa: CASSQPGGRNYGYTF; cdr3_nt: TGTGCCAGCAGTCAACCCGGGGGGAGAAACTATGGCTACACCTTC
j_call: TRBJ1-2; clone_size: NA; d_call: NA; v_call: TRBV2; cdr3_aa: CASRGGSATDNFYGYTF; cdr3_nt: TGTGCCAGCAGGGGGGGATCCGCGACAGATAATTTCTATGGCTACACCTTC
j_call: TRBJ1-2; clone_size: NA; d_call: TRBD1; v_call: TRBV28; cdr3_aa: CASSQGQGNYGYTF; cdr3_nt: TGTGCCAGCAGTCAGGGACAGGGGAACTATGGCTACACCTTC
j_call: TRBJ1-5; clone_size: NA; d_call: TRBD1; v_call: TRBV6-6; cdr3_aa: CASTPDRRDQPQHF; cdr3_nt: TGTGCCAGCACCCCGGACAGGAGAGACCAGCCCCAGCATTTT
j_call: TRBJ2-5; clone_size: NA; d_call: TRBD1; v_call: TRBV28; cdr3_aa: CASSLGGQGETQYF; cdr3_nt: TGTGCCAGCAGTTTGGGAGGACAGGGAGAGACCCAGTACTTC
j_call: TRBJ2-7; clone_size: NA; d_call: TRBD2; v_call: TRBV7-2; cdr3_aa: CASSVAGGPSLYEQYF; cdr3_nt: TGTGCCAGCAGCGTAGCGGGAGGGCCATCTCTCTACGAGCAGTACTTC
j_call: TRBJ2-2; clone_size: NA; d_call: TRBD2; v_call: TRBV7-8; cdr3_aa: CASSGASGRSNTGELFF; cdr3_nt: TGTGCCAGCAGCGGGGCTAGCGGGCGCTCGAACACCGGGGAGCTGTTTTTT
j_call: TRBJ2-6; clone_size: NA; d_call: NA; v_call: TRBV2; cdr3_aa: CASRRGHSSGANVLTF; cdr3_nt: TGTGCCAGCCGGCGGGGCCACAGCTCTGGGGCCAACGTCCTGACTTTC
j_call: TRBJ1-2; clone_size: NA; d_call: TRBD1; v_call: TRBV5-6; cdr3_aa: CASSLQGMNYGYTF; cdr3_nt: TGTGCCAGCAGCTTACAGGGGATGAACTATGGCTACACCTTC
j_call: TRBJ1-2; clone_size: NA; d_call: NA; v_call: TRBV10-1; cdr3_aa: CASSESARNVGGYTF; cdr3_nt: TGCGCCAGCAGTGAGTCGGCCCGAAACGTGGGTGGCTACACCTTC